This T cell receptor beta chain was sequenced in a study of blood T cell repertoires in COVID-19. Study at large: Italy, Spain and the United States were the sources of the convalescent and acute COVID-19 samples. The cDNA or gDNA used as material had been derived from T cells, B-cell-depleted T cells, or PBMCs.

Authors' analysis steps: Reference gene primer amplification in the assay estimated nucleated cell counts. TCRdb keeps only in-frame clones here, not all; method: immunoSEQ multiplex PCR. V, J and clone size are taken as reported in that table, and D and trimming were inferred from the DNA itself. The sample shows around 310,000 clones, approximately 88% of them seen only once. Germline assignment: CDR1 KGHDR and CDR2 SFDVKD. The trim removed 2 bases at V and 4 bases at J, leaving 8 bases unmatched. This CDR3 spans 17 amino acids. The sequenced sample was peripheral blood. V gene TRBV24-1 combines with J gene TRBJ2-1, with TRBD1 matching 9 bases. The clonotype originates from a woman between 45 and 60 years old with active or convalescent COVID-19. In DNA, the CDR3 is TGTGCCACCAGTGATTGCCCACAGGGGGCTACTTACAATGAGCAGTTCTTC. Protein product: CATSDCPQGATYNEQFF.